The clone carrying this T cell receptor beta chain was recorded a few times. The naive CD8 libraries originated from between roughly 18,000 and 1,100,000 sorted cells and drew on 10%, 30% or 50% RNA. Trimming took 2 bases from V and 10 from J, leaving 11 bases between them. There are 12 residues in the CDR3. CDR1 and CDR2 from the germline V gene are LNHDA and SQIVND (reference sequence). This entry belongs to a study of molecular identifiers for immune sequencing clone quantification. MiXCR, applied by TCRdb to the PCR reads, yields one record per CDR3 protein. In the table there are around 470,000 distinct CDR3 sequences, less than 30% of which are singletons.

The source is a human donor in good health. Some libraries in this study had Jurkat cell RNA spiked in. The sequenced sample consisted of naive CD8+ T cells from blood, with Jurkat cell RNA spiked in. Subset indicated: FACS-sorted CD8+CD4-CCR7+CD45RA+ naive T cells. The rearrangement uses TRBV19 and TRBJ1-1; no firm D call. The CDR3 sequence is CASSISNLGAFF. The CDR3 DNA follows: TGTGCCAGTAGTATATCCAACCTGGGAGCTTTCTTT.